This TCR beta chain originates from a study of blood T cells in healthy people across ages. Then a second PCR, running roughly 7 to 12 cycles, was carried out with a sample-barcoded 5' primer and a J-beta primer mix. TCRdb passed the 5' RACE reads through MiXCR, listing each CDR3 protein once. The data contain around 650,000 distinct CDR3 sequences, roughly 32% of them singletons. The CDR3 sequence is 16 residues long. The germline V and J ends were trimmed by 5 bases and 7 bases, with 19 bases remaining between them. Per germline, CDR1 SGHDT and CDR2 YYEEEE. This receptor was taken from an elderly woman in good health. This chain links TRBV5-6 with TRBJ1-6; D unclear. Sequenced material: blood. The CDR3 sequence is CASSSSGGLRNSPLHF. CDR3 coding DNA: TGTGCCAGCAGTTCCTCGGGAGGGCTTCGGAATTCACCCCTCCACTTT.